Here is one T cell receptor (beta chain) with its context. Its cognate antigen is unknown. This sample was taken from a study of vaccination and CD4 T cells after COVID-19. The overall study: A median of around 73 days (range 14 to 241) separated dose two from the taking of post-vaccine samples.

With the Oncomine TCR Beta short-read assay, DNA from cultured CD4+ T cells was sequenced. TCRdb processed the PCR reads anew with MiXCR; each CDR3 protein has one entry. In the table there are more than 11,000 distinct CDR3 sequences, over 50% of which are singletons. The treatment denotes: approximately nine-day PBMC culture with coronavirus spike peptide pools or control peptides (ViraFEST assay). The CDR3 sequence is 14 residues long. Per germline, CDR1 DFQATT and CDR2 SNEGSKA (reference sequence). The V and J ends lost 1 base and 1 base respectively, with 8 bases between them. This sequence originates from a human donor who had recovered from COVID-19. Specimen: CD4+ T cells from blood, cultured in vitro. The chain uses TRBV20-1 and TRBJ1-5; TRBD1 might be the D (5 bases). CDR3 bases: TGCAGTGCTAGAGTGGCAGGGAGCAATCAGCCCCAGCATTTT. Its translation: CSARVAGSNQPQHF.